The present entry profiles one T cell receptor (beta chain) with its context. No antigen is known for it. Clones were read by immunoSEQ multiplex PCR, and TCRdb kept only the in-frame ones, dropping some. The data show some 29,000 clones, roughly 85% seen once. Trimming removed 3 bases from V and 6 bases from J; junction bases left unmatched: 8. The CDR3 loop spans 14 amino acids. CDR1 is LNHDA and CDR2 is SQIVND in the germline V gene (reference sequence). Memory T cells were CD45RO+, naive were CD45RA+, sorted by FACS. The data derive from a study of regulatory dendritic cells for organ transplantation. Broader study findings: Memory CD8+ clonal expansion seemed more limited with regulatory than mature dendritic cells. Memory CD8+ T cells were the most oligoclonal; naive cells were highly diverse. Among resting subsets, memory CD8+ cells contained the most alloreactive clonotypes.

The V gene is TRBV19, the J gene TRBJ2-7, with TRBD1 matching over 7 bases. The specimen was memory CD4+ T cells from blood. Specified subset: CD45RO+ memory T cells. The source is a human donor in good health. CDR3: CASSIFRDSSEQYF. DNA of the CDR3: TGTGCCAGTAGTATTTTCCGGGACAGTTCCGAGCAGTACTTC.